This is a list of T cell receptor beta chains from one sample in a study of T cell responses to AZD1222 COVID-19 vaccine. TCRdb's table, derived via immunoSEQ multiplex PCR, lists solely in-frame clones and lacks some. The table has around 140,000 clones, approximately 84% seen once. This sample comprised peripheral blood, obtained on day 0 of AZD1222 vaccination. The receptors were gathered from an adult in good health. The CDR3 runs from the conserved cysteine through the conserved F or W. The size of a clone is reported for some rows only, either as once, few or many, or as a class for expanded clones.

clone size: NA
V gene: TRBV28
J gene: TRBJ2-3
CDR3 protein: CASSFSGLANEADTQYF

clone size: NA
V gene: TRBV2
J gene: TRBJ1-5
CDR3 protein: CASSEAGGNQPQHF

clone size: NA
V gene: TRBV14
J gene: TRBJ2-2
CDR3 protein: CASSPPNTGELFF

clone size: NA
V gene: TRBV3-1/TRBV3-2
J gene: TRBJ1-2
CDR3 protein: CASSQDTASFGGYTF

clone size: NA
V gene: TRBV11-2
J gene: TRBJ1-6
CDR3 protein: CASSLTGSYNSPLHF

clone size: few
V gene: TRBV2
J gene: TRBJ1-1
CDR3 protein: CASSELGGGFRNTEAFF

clone size: NA
V gene: TRBV7-2
J gene: TRBJ2-2
CDR3 protein: CASSLGSIGTGELFF

clone size: NA
V gene: TRBV27
J gene: TRBJ1-3
CDR3 protein: CASSFRGGTGNTIYF

clone size: NA
V gene: TRBV9
J gene: TRBJ1-3
CDR3 protein: CASSSPDISGNTIYF

clone size: NA
V gene: TRBV5-1
J gene: TRBJ1-3
CDR3 protein: CASSRDGHYSGNTIYF

clone size: NA
V gene: TRBV30
J gene: TRBJ1-1
CDR3 protein: CAWSAGQVENSAFF

clone size: NA
V gene: TRBV19
J gene: TRBJ1-5
CDR3 protein: CASSDLRGELGPQHF

clone size: NA
V gene: TRBV27
J gene: TRBJ2-7
CDR3 protein: CASSFRDEQYF

clone size: NA
V gene: TRBV6-5
J gene: TRBJ1-5
CDR3 protein: CASSGGQGGKRPQHF

clone size: NA
V gene: TRBV5-1
J gene: TRBJ1-4
CDR3 protein: CASSLLGSEEKLFF

clone size: NA
V gene: TRBV4-1
J gene: TRBJ1-3
CDR3 protein: CASSQGGLAGNTIYF

clone size: NA
V gene: TRBV29-1
J gene: TRBJ2-7
CDR3 protein: CSARTSGGEQYF

clone size: NA
V gene: TRBV7-2
J gene: TRBJ2-7
CDR3 protein: CASSFGRGYEQYF

clone size: NA
V gene: TRBV29-1
J gene: TRBJ2-3
CDR3 protein: CSVETSGGTDTQYF

clone size: NA
V gene: TRBV11-2
J gene: TRBJ2-2
CDR3 protein: CASSPRQGIRTGELFF

clone size: NA
V gene: TRBV25-1
J gene: TRBJ2-1
CDR3 protein: CASSELPRGPSSYNEQFF

clone size: NA
V gene: TRBV3-1/TRBV3-2
J gene: TRBJ1-2
CDR3 protein: CASSQNRDSAFGNYGYTF

clone size: once
V gene: TRBV7-7
J gene: TRBJ2-1
CDR3 protein: CASSSYRGGGEQFF

clone size: NA
V gene: TRBV6-5
J gene: TRBJ1-1
CDR3 protein: CASSYGAGAGEAFF

clone size: NA
V gene: TRBV7-2
J gene: TRBJ1-6
CDR3 protein: CASRESAAYNSPLHF

clone size: NA
V gene: TRBV7-2
J gene: TRBJ1-5
CDR3 protein: CASSPDFGGSNQPQHF

clone size: NA
V gene: TRBV19
J gene: TRBJ2-4
CDR3 protein: CASSLWTVNIQYF

clone size: NA
V gene: TRBV4-2
J gene: TRBJ1-5
CDR3 protein: CASSRVLTGMEPQHF

clone size: few
V gene: TRBV6-5
J gene: TRBJ2-2
CDR3 protein: CASSYVTGLTGELFF

clone size: once
V gene: TRBV2
J gene: TRBJ2-5
CDR3 protein: CASSVVRAGGETQYF

clone size: NA
V gene: TRBV27
J gene: TRBJ2-2
CDR3 protein: CASRGARGELFF

clone size: NA
V gene: TRBV3-1/TRBV3-2
J gene: TRBJ2-7
CDR3 protein: CASSHYRTGGYEQYF

clone size: NA
V gene: TRBV9
J gene: TRBJ2-7
CDR3 protein: CASSVGSDRAGAYEQYF

clone size: few
V gene: TRBV24-1
J gene: TRBJ1-3
CDR3 protein: CATSDPRQGLGSGNTIYF

clone size: NA
V gene: TRBV6-6
J gene: TRBJ1-1
CDR3 protein: CASSYGDSRENTEAFF

clone size: once
V gene: TRBV4-3
J gene: TRBJ2-7
CDR3 protein: CASSQTTGVGYEQYF

clone size: NA
V gene: TRBV6-2/TRBV6-3
J gene: TRBJ2-3
CDR3 protein: CASSYPGLAGPTDTQYF

clone size: NA
V gene: TRBV7-9
J gene: TRBJ2-7
CDR3 protein: CASTDDRADPGYEQYF

clone size: NA
V gene: TRBV11-2
J gene: TRBJ1-4
CDR3 protein: CASSLTGRREKLFF

clone size: NA
V gene: TRBV7-2
J gene: TRBJ2-2
CDR3 protein: CASSPRDRNTGELFF

clone size: NA
V gene: TRBV6-1
J gene: TRBJ1-2
CDR3 protein: CASSEGFYGYTF

clone size: NA
V gene: TRBV29-1
J gene: TRBJ1-5
CDR3 protein: CSVQGSLDQPQHF

clone size: NA
V gene: TRBV7-3
J gene: TRBJ2-3
CDR3 protein: CASSLNRGDTQYF

clone size: NA
V gene: TRBV7-2
J gene: TRBJ1-5
CDR3 protein: CASSLVPGGSNQPQHF

clone size: NA
V gene: TRBV5-1
J gene: TRBJ2-7
CDR3 protein: CASRTGTGDEQYF

clone size: NA
V gene: TRBV7-2
J gene: TRBJ1-6
CDR3 protein: CASSYPRESSYNSPLHF